The T cell receptor beta chain under discussion was sequenced for a study of blood T cells in healthy people across ages. Points from the study as a whole: Naive T cell percentage strongly correlated with TCR beta diversity.

Trimming took 5 bases from V and 3 from J, leaving 22 bases between them. The CDR3 is made up of 17 amino acids. Germline V lookup: CDR1 LGHDT, CDR2 YNNKEL (reference sequence). On this clonotype: The antigen is undetermined.

It was with a sample-barcoded 5' primer and a J-beta primer mix that a second PCR of roughly 7 to 12 cycles was run. TCRdb fed the 5' RACE reads into MiXCR, producing one record per CDR3 protein. The data hold some 900,000 distinct CDR3 sequences, with around 48% observed a single time. J is TRBJ1-1 and V is TRBV3-1; D possibly corresponds to TRBD1 (6 bases). This receptor was obtained from a man younger than 45 in good health. Sequencing was carried out using blood. The CDR3 reads CASSSSGVTGTDTEAFF. CDR3 nucleotide sequence: TGTGCCAGCAGCTCGAGTGGCGTCACAGGGACGGACACTGAAGCTTTCTTT.